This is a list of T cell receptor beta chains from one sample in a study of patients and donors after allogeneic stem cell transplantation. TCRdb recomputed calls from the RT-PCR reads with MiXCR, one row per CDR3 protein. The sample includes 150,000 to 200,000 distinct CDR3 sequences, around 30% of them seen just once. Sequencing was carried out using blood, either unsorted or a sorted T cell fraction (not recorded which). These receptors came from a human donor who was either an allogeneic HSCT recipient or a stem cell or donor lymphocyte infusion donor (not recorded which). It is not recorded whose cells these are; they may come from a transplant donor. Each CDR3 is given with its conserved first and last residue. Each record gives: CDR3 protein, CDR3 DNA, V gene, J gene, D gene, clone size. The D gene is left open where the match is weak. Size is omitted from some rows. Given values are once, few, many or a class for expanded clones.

CDR3aa: CASKSGLAGELDEQFF
CDR3nt: TGTGCCAGCAAATCCGGACTAGCGGGAGAGTTGGATGAGCAGTTCTTC
v_gene: TRBV12-3/TRBV12-4
j_gene: TRBJ2-1
d_gene: TRBD2
abundance: once

CDR3aa: CASSYGTHGKLFF
CDR3nt: TGTGCCAGCAGCTACGGGACGCATGGGAAACTGTTTTTT
v_gene: TRBV7-2
j_gene: TRBJ1-4
d_gene: NA
abundance: NA

CDR3aa: CASSVGRAIYNEQFF
CDR3nt: TGTGCCAGCAGCGTGGGCAGGGCTATCTACAATGAGCAGTTCTTC
v_gene: TRBV9
j_gene: TRBJ2-1
d_gene: NA
abundance: NA

CDR3aa: CASSLGITAGYYNEQFF
CDR3nt: TGTGCCAGCAGCTTAGGGATTACAGCGGGGTATTACAATGAGCAGTTCTTC
v_gene: TRBV7-8
j_gene: TRBJ2-1
d_gene: TRBD2
abundance: NA

CDR3aa: CASSPLREYNEQFF
CDR3nt: TGCGCCAGCAGCCCACTCCGGGAGTACAATGAGCAGTTCTTC
v_gene: TRBV5-1
j_gene: TRBJ2-1
d_gene: NA
abundance: NA

CDR3aa: CATSRDWGKAFF
CDR3nt: TGTGCCACCAGCAGAGATTGGGGTAAAGCTTTCTTT
v_gene: TRBV15
j_gene: TRBJ1-1
d_gene: NA
abundance: many

CDR3aa: CASSVGGETQYF
CDR3nt: TGCGCCAGCAGCGTCGGAGGAGAGACCCAGTACTTC
v_gene: TRBV5-1
j_gene: TRBJ2-5
d_gene: NA
abundance: NA

CDR3aa: CAISAGQPGDQPQHF
CDR3nt: TGTGCCATCAGTGCAGGACAGCCTGGGGATCAGCCCCAGCATTTT
v_gene: TRBV10-3
j_gene: TRBJ1-5
d_gene: NA
abundance: NA

CDR3aa: CASSYSRGLWGEQFF
CDR3nt: TGTGCCAGCAGTTACTCTAGGGGTCTCTGGGGTGAGCAGTTCTTC
v_gene: TRBV6-2/TRBV6-3
j_gene: TRBJ2-1
d_gene: NA
abundance: few

CDR3aa: CSARAPAGGHYEQYF
CDR3nt: TGCAGTGCTAGAGCCCCGGCGGGAGGGCACTACGAGCAGTACTTC
v_gene: TRBV20-1
j_gene: TRBJ2-7
d_gene: TRBD2
abundance: NA

CDR3aa: CASSQEVGRYTGELFF
CDR3nt: TGCGCCAGCAGCCAAGAGGTGGGACGGTACACCGGGGAGCTGTTTTTT
v_gene: TRBV4-1
j_gene: TRBJ2-2
d_gene: NA
abundance: NA

CDR3aa: CASSFTVGMNTEAFF
CDR3nt: TGTGCCAGCAGTTTTACAGTGGGAATGAACACTGAAGCTTTCTTT
v_gene: TRBV12-3/TRBV12-4
j_gene: TRBJ1-1
d_gene: NA
abundance: many

CDR3aa: CASSLTQGGHGELFF
CDR3nt: TGCGCCAGCAGCTTGACGCAGGGAGGACACGGGGAGCTGTTTTTT
v_gene: TRBV5-1
j_gene: TRBJ2-2
d_gene: NA
abundance: NA

CDR3aa: CAISESRQGLTDTQYF
CDR3nt: TGTGCCATCAGTGAGAGTAGACAGGGCCTCACAGATACGCAGTATTTT
v_gene: TRBV10-3
j_gene: TRBJ2-3
d_gene: TRBD1
abundance: once

CDR3aa: CSARLGTGHGYTF
CDR3nt: TGCAGTGCTAGATTGGGGACAGGCCATGGCTACACCTTC
v_gene: TRBV20-1
j_gene: TRBJ1-2
d_gene: TRBD1
abundance: NA

CDR3aa: CAWSVNYQPQHF
CDR3nt: TGTGCCTGGAGTGTAAATTATCAGCCCCAGCATTTT
v_gene: TRBV30
j_gene: TRBJ1-5
d_gene: NA
abundance: NA

CDR3aa: CSVERGEQYF
CDR3nt: TGCAGCGTTGAACGGGGGGAGCAGTACTTC
v_gene: TRBV29-1
j_gene: TRBJ2-7
d_gene: NA
abundance: NA

CDR3aa: CASSSGPSQPQHF
CDR3nt: TGTGCTAGCAGCTCGGGACCCAGTCAGCCCCAGCATTTT
v_gene: TRBV7-7
j_gene: TRBJ1-5
d_gene: NA
abundance: medium-sized

CDR3aa: CASSLRGEGNYGYTF
CDR3nt: TGTGCCAGCAGTTTAAGGGGGGAAGGGAACTATGGCTACACCTTC
v_gene: TRBV27
j_gene: TRBJ1-2
d_gene: NA
abundance: few

CDR3aa: CASSRTYRARRGTGELFF
CDR3nt: TGTGCCAGCAGCCGTACCTACCGGGCCCGCCGGGGCACCGGGGAGCTGTTTTTT
v_gene: TRBV7-2
j_gene: TRBJ2-2
d_gene: NA
abundance: NA

CDR3aa: CASSLAGLESSNEQFF
CDR3nt: TGTGCCAGCAGTTTGGCAGGACTCGAGAGCAGCAATGAGCAGTTCTTC
v_gene: TRBV12-3/TRBV12-4
j_gene: TRBJ2-1
d_gene: NA
abundance: few

CDR3aa: CASSFGPGPEAFF
CDR3nt: TGTGCCAGCAGCTTTGGCCCGGGCCCTGAAGCTTTCTTT
v_gene: TRBV5-6
j_gene: TRBJ1-1
d_gene: NA
abundance: NA

CDR3aa: CASSFGREGRKEQFF
CDR3nt: TGTGCCAGCAGTTTTGGGCGGGAGGGCCGAAAAGAGCAGTTCTTC
v_gene: TRBV12-3/TRBV12-4
j_gene: TRBJ2-1
d_gene: TRBD2
abundance: once

CDR3aa: CASSQVIWPPNTEAFF
CDR3nt: TGTGCCAGCAGCCAAGTGATTTGGCCCCCGAACACTGAAGCTTTCTTT
v_gene: TRBV4-2
j_gene: TRBJ1-1
d_gene: NA
abundance: few

CDR3aa: CASSDWMSSYNEQFF
CDR3nt: TGCGCCAGCAGCGACTGGATGAGCTCCTACAATGAGCAGTTCTTC
v_gene: TRBV4-3
j_gene: TRBJ2-1
d_gene: NA
abundance: NA

CDR3aa: CASSHGLLDTGELFF
CDR3nt: TGTGCCAGCAGCCATGGACTATTGGACACCGGGGAGCTGTTTTTT
v_gene: TRBV7-6
j_gene: TRBJ2-2
d_gene: NA
abundance: NA

CDR3aa: CASSPPIASEAFF
CDR3nt: TGTGCCAGCTCACCACCGATTGCCTCTGAAGCTTTCTTT
v_gene: TRBV18
j_gene: TRBJ1-1
d_gene: NA
abundance: NA

CDR3aa: CSAEEHMNTEAFF
CDR3nt: TGCAGCGCCGAGGAGCACATGAACACTGAAGCTTTCTTT
v_gene: TRBV29-1
j_gene: TRBJ1-1
d_gene: NA
abundance: NA

CDR3aa: CASSLHIGELFF
CDR3nt: TGCGCCAGCAGCCTCCATATCGGGGAGCTGTTTTTT
v_gene: TRBV4-1
j_gene: TRBJ2-2
d_gene: NA
abundance: NA

CDR3aa: CASSLALGTGGEKLFF
CDR3nt: TGTGCCAGCAGCTTGGCCCTCGGGACAGGGGGTGAAAAACTGTTTTTT
v_gene: TRBV5-8
j_gene: TRBJ1-4
d_gene: TRBD1
abundance: many

CDR3aa: CASSMSAVSLLHF
CDR3nt: TGTGCCAGTAGTATGTCGGCCGTCTCGCTCCTCCACTTT
v_gene: TRBV19
j_gene: TRBJ1-6
d_gene: NA
abundance: few

CDR3aa: CASSRDWFQGQFF
CDR3nt: TGTGCCAGCAGCCGGGACTGGTTTCAGGGGCAGTTCTTC
v_gene: TRBV7-2
j_gene: TRBJ2-1
d_gene: NA
abundance: NA

CDR3aa: CATRDRAQGNQPQHF
CDR3nt: TGTGCCACCCGTGACAGGGCCCAGGGGAACCAGCCCCAGCATTTT
v_gene: TRBV15
j_gene: TRBJ1-5
d_gene: TRBD1
abundance: NA

CDR3aa: CSVFGRNTEAFF
CDR3nt: TGCAGCGTTTTCGGCAGAAACACTGAAGCTTTCTTT
v_gene: TRBV29-1
j_gene: TRBJ1-1
d_gene: NA
abundance: NA

CDR3aa: CSASSAGVGNTIYF
CDR3nt: TGCAGCGCCTCCTCCGCAGGGGTTGGAAACACCATATATTTT
v_gene: TRBV29-1
j_gene: TRBJ1-3
d_gene: NA
abundance: few

CDR3aa: CASSDGGWMNTEAFF
CDR3nt: TGTGCCAGCAGTGATGGAGGGTGGATGAACACTGAAGCTTTCTTT
v_gene: TRBV6-1
j_gene: TRBJ1-1
d_gene: NA
abundance: few

CDR3aa: CASSYLGINQPQHF
CDR3nt: TGTGCCAGCAGTTACTTGGGAATTAATCAGCCCCAGCATTTT
v_gene: TRBV6-5
j_gene: TRBJ1-5
d_gene: NA
abundance: NA

CDR3aa: CASSHPSRGRNTGELFF
CDR3nt: TGCGCCAGCAGCCACCCCAGCAGGGGGAGAAACACCGGGGAGCTGTTTTTT
v_gene: TRBV4-1
j_gene: TRBJ2-2
d_gene: TRBD1
abundance: once

CDR3aa: CASSLWTSGVRDTQYF
CDR3nt: TGCGCCAGCAGCCTGTGGACTAGCGGGGTCAGGGATACGCAGTATTTT
v_gene: TRBV4-3
j_gene: TRBJ2-3
d_gene: TRBD2
abundance: NA

CDR3aa: CASNPGHSTDTQYF
CDR3nt: TGTGCCAGCAACCCCGGACATAGCACAGATACGCAGTATTTT
v_gene: TRBV28
j_gene: TRBJ2-3
d_gene: NA
abundance: NA

CDR3aa: CASSWNRGLNSPLHF
CDR3nt: TGCGCCAGCAGCTGGAACAGGGGGCTAAATTCACCCCTCCACTTT
v_gene: TRBV5-1
j_gene: TRBJ1-6
d_gene: TRBD1
abundance: NA

CDR3aa: CASSSSAGTSYEQYF
CDR3nt: TGTGCCAGCAGCTCCTCAGCGGGGACCAGCTACGAGCAGTACTTC
v_gene: TRBV12-3/TRBV12-4
j_gene: TRBJ2-7
d_gene: TRBD2
abundance: NA

CDR3aa: CASSLEAGVVYLAKNIQYF
CDR3nt: TGTGCCAGCAGCTTAGAGGCAGGGGTCGTTTACCTAGCCAAAAACATTCAGTACTTC
v_gene: TRBV7-8
j_gene: TRBJ2-4
d_gene: NA
abundance: NA

CDR3aa: CSVQTSYNEQFF
CDR3nt: TGCAGCGTTCAGACTAGTTACAATGAGCAGTTCTTC
v_gene: TRBV29-1
j_gene: TRBJ2-1
d_gene: NA
abundance: many

CDR3aa: CASSQGLAGAYSTDTQYF
CDR3nt: TGCGCCAGCAGCCAAGGACTAGCGGGAGCCTATAGCACAGATACGCAGTATTTT
v_gene: TRBV4-3
j_gene: TRBJ2-3
d_gene: TRBD2
abundance: NA

CDR3aa: CSVDHSPSALSYEQYF
CDR3nt: TGCAGCGTCGACCACTCCCCAAGCGCCCTTTCCTACGAGCAGTACTTC
v_gene: TRBV29-1
j_gene: TRBJ2-7
d_gene: NA
abundance: NA

CDR3aa: CASSFALEKLFF
CDR3nt: TGTGCCAGCAGCTTCGCCCTCGAAAAACTGTTTTTT
v_gene: TRBV7-9
j_gene: TRBJ1-4
d_gene: NA
abundance: many

CDR3aa: CASSQEDRVNTGELFF
CDR3nt: TGCGCCAGCAGCCAAGAGGACAGGGTTAACACCGGGGAGCTGTTTTTT
v_gene: TRBV4-3
j_gene: TRBJ2-2
d_gene: TRBD1
abundance: NA

CDR3aa: CASRRTEEETQYF
CDR3nt: TGTGCCAGCCGGAGGACAGAGGAAGAGACCCAGTACTTC
v_gene: TRBV18
j_gene: TRBJ2-5
d_gene: NA
abundance: NA